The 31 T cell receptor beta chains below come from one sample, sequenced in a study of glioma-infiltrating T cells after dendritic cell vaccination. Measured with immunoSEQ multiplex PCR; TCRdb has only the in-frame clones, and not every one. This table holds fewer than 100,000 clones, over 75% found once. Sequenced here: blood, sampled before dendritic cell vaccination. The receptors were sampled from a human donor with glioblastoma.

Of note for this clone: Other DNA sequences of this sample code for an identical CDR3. For the CDR3, the DNA is TGCGCCAGCAGCCAAGATCGACTAGCGTCCACAGATACGCAGTATTTT. This sequence encodes CASSQDRLASTDTQYF. This rearrangement joins TRBV4-1 to TRBJ2-3, with 8 nucleotides matching TRBD2. V lost 0 bases and J lost 2; bases outside the gene matches: 4. Germline V gene data show CDR1 as MGHRA and CDR2 as YSYEKL. The CDR3 is made up of 16 amino acids.

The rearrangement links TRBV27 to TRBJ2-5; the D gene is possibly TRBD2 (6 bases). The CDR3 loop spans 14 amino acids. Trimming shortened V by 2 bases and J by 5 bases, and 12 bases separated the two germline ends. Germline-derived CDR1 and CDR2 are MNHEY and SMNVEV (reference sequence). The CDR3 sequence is CASSLRRGQETQYF. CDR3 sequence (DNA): TGTGCCAGCAGTTTAAGGAGGGGCCAGGAGACCCAGTACTTC.

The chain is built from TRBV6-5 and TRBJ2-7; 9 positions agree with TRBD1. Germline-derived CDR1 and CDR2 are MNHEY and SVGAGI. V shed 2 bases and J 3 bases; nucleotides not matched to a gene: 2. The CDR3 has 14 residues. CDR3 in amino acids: CASSYETGGYEQYF. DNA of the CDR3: TGTGCCAGCAGTTACGAGACAGGGGGCTACGAGCAGTACTTC.

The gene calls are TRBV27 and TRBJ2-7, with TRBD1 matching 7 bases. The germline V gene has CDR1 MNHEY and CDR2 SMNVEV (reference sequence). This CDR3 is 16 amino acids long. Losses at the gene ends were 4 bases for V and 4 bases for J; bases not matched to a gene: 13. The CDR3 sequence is CASSSLIRQGGYEQYF. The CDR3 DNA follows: TGTGCCAGCAGTTCCTTGATAAGACAGGGTGGTTACGAGCAGTACTTC.

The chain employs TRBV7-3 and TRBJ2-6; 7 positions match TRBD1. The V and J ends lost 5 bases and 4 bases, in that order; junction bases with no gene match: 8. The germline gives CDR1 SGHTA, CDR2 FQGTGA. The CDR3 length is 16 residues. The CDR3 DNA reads TGTGCCAGCAGCGCGAAGACAGGGACAGGGGCCAACGTCCTGACTTTC. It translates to CASSAKTGTGANVLTF.

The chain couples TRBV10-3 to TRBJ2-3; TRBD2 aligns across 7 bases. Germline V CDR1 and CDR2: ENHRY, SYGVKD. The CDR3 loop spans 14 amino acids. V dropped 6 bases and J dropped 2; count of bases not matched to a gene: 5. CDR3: CAIRSLADTDTQYF. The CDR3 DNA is TGTGCCATCAGGAGTCTAGCGGACACAGATACGCAGTATTTT.

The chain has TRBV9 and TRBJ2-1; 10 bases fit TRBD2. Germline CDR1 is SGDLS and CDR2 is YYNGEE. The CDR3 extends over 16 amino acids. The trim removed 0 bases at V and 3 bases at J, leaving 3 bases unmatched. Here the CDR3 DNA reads TGTGCCAGCAGCGTAGACCAGCGGGGGGGCTACAATGAGCAGTTCTTC. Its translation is CASSVDQRGGYNEQFF.

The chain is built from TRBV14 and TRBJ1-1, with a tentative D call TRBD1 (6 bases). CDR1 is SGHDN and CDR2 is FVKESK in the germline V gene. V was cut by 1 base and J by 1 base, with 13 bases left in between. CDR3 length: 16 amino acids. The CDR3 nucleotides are TGTGCCAGCAGCCAAGTTAGGGCAGGGGCGAACACTGAAGCTTTCTTT. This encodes CASSQVRAGANTEAFF.

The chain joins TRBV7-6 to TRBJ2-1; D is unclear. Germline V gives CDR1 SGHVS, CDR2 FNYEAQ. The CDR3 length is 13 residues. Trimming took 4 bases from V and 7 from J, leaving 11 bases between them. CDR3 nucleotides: TGTGCCAGCAGCTATTCCCGTTTAAATGAGCAGTTCTTC. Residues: CASSYSRLNEQFF.

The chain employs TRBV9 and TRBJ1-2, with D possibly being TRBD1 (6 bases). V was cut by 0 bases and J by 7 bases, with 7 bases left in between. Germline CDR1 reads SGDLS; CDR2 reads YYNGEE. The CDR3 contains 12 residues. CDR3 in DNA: TGTGCCAGCAGCGTAGGGGGGCTTGGCTACACCTTC. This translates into CASSVGGLGYTF.

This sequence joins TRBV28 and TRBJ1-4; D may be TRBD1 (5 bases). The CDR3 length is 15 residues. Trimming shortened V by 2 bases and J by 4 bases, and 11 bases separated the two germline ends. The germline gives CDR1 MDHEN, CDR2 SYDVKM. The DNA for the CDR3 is TGTGCCAGCAGTTTACTCAGGGTAGATAATGAAAAACTGTTTTTT. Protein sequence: CASSLLRVDNEKLFF.

CDR3 protein: CASSLGRLGRGNEQFF. In DNA form, the CDR3 reads TGTGCCAGCAGCTTGGGGCGACTAGGACGGGGCAATGAGCAGTTCTTC. The V call is TRBV7-8, the J call TRBJ2-1; D might be TRBD2 (6 bases). The CDR3 extends over 16 amino acids. The V end lost 3 bases, the J end lost 6 bases, and 18 bases lay between the germline ends. The germline CDR1 and CDR2 sequences are SGHVS and FQNEAQ. Combining the CDR3 with reference TRBV7-8 and TRBJ2-1 gives the whole variable domain GAGVSQSPRYKVAKRGQDVALRCDPISGHVSLFWYQQALGQGPEFLTYFQNEAQLDKSGLPSDRFFAERPEGSVSTLKIQRTQQEDSAVYLCASSLGRLGRGNEQFFGPGTRLTVL.

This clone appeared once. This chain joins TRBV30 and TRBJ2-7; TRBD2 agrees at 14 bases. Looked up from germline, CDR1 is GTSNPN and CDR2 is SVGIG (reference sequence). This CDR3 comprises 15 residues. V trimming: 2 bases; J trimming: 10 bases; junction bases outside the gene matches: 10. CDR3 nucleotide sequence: TGTGCCTGGAGTCCCGGGACTAGCGGGAGCATGTTTCAGTACTTC. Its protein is CAWSPGTSGSMFQYF.

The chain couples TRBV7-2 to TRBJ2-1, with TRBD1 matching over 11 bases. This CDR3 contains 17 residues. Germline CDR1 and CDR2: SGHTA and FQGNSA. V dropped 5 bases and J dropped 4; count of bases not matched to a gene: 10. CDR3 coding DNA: TGTGCCAGCAGCGCGGACAGGGGGCAAGGGATATACAATGAGCAGTTCTTC. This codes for CASSADRGQGIYNEQFF.

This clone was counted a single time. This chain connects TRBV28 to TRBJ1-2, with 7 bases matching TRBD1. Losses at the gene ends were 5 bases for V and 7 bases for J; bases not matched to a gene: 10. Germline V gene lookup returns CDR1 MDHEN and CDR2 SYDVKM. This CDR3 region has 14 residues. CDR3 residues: CASSPSDRVSGYTF. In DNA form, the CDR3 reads TGTGCCAGCAGTCCCTCCGACAGGGTATCTGGCTACACCTTC.

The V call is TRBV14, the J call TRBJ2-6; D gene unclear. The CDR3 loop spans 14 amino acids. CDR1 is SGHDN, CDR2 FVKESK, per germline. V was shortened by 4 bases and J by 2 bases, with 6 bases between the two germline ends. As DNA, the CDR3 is TGTGCCAGCAGCCTAACGGCTGGGGCCAACGTCCTGACTTTC. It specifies CASSLTAGANVLTF.

This CDR3 reads CASSPWTSGSVEQYF. For the CDR3, the DNA is TGTGCCAGCAGCCCGTGGACTAGCGGGAGTGTCGAGCAGTACTTC. This rearrangement joins TRBV14 to TRBJ2-7; 13 positions match TRBD2. From germline, CDR1 is SGHDN and CDR2 FVKESK. The CDR3 sequence is 15 residues long. Germline trimming cut 4 bases from V and 6 bases from J; bases unmatched to any gene: 6.

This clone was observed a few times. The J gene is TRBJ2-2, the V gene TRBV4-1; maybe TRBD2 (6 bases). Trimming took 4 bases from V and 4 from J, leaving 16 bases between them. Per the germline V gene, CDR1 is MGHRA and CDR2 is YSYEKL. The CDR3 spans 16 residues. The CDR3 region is CASSPGHGGGTGELFF. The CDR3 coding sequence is TGCGCCAGCAGCCCGGGGCACGGGGGAGGCACCGGGGAGCTGTTTTTT.

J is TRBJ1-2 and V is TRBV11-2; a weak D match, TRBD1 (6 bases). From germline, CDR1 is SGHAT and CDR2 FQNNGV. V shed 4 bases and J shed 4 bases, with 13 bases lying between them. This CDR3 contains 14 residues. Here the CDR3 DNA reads TGTGCCAGCAGCTCCCAGGGGTTCGGCTATGGCTACACCTTC. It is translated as CASSSQGFGYGYTF.

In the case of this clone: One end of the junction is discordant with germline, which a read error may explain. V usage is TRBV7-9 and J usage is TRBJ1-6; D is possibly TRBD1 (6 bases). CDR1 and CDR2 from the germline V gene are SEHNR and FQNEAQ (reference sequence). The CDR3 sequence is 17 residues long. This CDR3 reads CASSTEWFTGPGSTLHF. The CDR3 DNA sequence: TGTGCCAGCAGCACCGAATGGTTTACAGGGCCTGGTTCAACCCTCCACTTT.

CDR3 sequence reads: CASSQSLRGVGLNTEAFF. CDR3 nucleotide sequence: TGCGCCAGCAGCCAGTCACTCAGGGGAGTGGGCCTGAACACTGAAGCTTTCTTT. V is TRBV4-3 and J is TRBJ1-1; TRBD1 might be the D (6 bases). The CDR3 length is 18 residues. Trimming removed 3 bases at V and 0 bases at J, with 20 bases between. Per germline, CDR1 LGHNA and CDR2 YSLEER.

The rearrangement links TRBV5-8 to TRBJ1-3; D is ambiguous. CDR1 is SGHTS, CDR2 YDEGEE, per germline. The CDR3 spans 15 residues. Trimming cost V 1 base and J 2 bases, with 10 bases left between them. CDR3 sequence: CASSLRRVTGNTIYF. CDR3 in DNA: TGTGCCAGCAGCTTGAGGCGGGTAACTGGAAACACCATATATTTT. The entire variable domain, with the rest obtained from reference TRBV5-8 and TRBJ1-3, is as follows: EAGVTQSPTHLIKTRGQQATLRCSPISGHTSVYWYQQALGLGLQFLLWYDEGEERNRGNFPPRFSGRQFPNYSSELNVNALELEDSALYLCASSLRRVTGNTIYFGEGSWLTVV.

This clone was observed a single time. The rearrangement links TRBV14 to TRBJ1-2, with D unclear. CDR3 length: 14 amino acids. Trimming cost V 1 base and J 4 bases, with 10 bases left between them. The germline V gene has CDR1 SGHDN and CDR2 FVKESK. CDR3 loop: CASSQVHGIYGYTF. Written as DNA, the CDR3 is TGTGCCAGCAGCCAAGTCCACGGGATCTATGGCTACACCTTC.

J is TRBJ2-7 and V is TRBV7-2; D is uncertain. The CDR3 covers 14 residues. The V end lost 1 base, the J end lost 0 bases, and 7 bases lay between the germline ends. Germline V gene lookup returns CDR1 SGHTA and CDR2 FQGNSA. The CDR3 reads CASSLDRSSYEQYF. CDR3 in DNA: TGTGCCAGCAGCTTAGACCGGAGCTCCTACGAGCAGTACTTC.

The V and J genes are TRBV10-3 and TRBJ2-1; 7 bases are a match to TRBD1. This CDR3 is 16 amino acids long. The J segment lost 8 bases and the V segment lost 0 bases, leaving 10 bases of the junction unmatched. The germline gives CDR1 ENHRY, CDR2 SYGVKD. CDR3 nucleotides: TGTGCCATCAGTGAGTCCGCGACAGGGTCCCCCTATGAGCAGTTCTTC. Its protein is CAISESATGSPYEQFF.

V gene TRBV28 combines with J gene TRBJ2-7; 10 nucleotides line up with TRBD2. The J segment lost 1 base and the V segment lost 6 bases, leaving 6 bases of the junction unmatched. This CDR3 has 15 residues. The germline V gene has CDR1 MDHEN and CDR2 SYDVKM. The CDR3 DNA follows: TGTGCCAGCAGGAAGGGACTAGCGTCGTCCTACGAGCAGTACTTC. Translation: CASRKGLASSYEQYF.

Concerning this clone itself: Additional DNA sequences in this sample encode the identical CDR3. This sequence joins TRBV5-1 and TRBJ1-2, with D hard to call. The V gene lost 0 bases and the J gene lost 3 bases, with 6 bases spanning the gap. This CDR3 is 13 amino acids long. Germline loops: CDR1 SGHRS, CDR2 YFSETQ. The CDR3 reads CASSLGQDYGYTF. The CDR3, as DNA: TGCGCCAGCAGCTTGGGACAAGACTATGGCTACACCTTC. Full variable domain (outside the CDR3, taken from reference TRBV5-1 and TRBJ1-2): KAGVTQTPRYLIKTRGQQVTLSCSPISGHRSVSWYQQTPGQGLQFLFEYFSETQRNKGNFPGRFSGRQFSNSRSEMNVSTLELGDSALYLCASSLGQDYGYTFGSGTRLTVV.

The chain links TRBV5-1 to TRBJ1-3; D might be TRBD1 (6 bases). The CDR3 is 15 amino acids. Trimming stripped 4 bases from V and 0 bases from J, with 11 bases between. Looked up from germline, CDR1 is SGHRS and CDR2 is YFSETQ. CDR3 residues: CASSTGYGSGNTIYF. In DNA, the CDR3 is TGCGCCAGCAGCACAGGGTACGGCTCTGGAAACACCATATATTTT.

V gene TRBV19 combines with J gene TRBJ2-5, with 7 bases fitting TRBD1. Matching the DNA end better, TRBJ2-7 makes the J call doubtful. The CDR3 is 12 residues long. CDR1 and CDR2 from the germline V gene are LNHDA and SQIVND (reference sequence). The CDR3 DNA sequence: TGTGCCACCGGACAGGTGGGGTACGAGCAGTACTTC. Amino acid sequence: CATGQVGYEQYF.

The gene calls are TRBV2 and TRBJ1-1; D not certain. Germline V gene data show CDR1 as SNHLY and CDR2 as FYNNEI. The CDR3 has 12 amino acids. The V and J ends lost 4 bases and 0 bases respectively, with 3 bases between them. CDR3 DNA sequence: TGTGCCAGCAGTGTAATGAACACTGAAGCTTTCTTT. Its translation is CASSVMNTEAFF.

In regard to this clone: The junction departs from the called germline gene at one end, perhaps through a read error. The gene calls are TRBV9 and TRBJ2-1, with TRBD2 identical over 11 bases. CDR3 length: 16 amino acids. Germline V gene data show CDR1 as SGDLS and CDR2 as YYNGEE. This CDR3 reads CASSAPSGGSFNEQFF. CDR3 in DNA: TGTGCCAGCAGCGCCCCTAGCGGGGGGTCCTTCAATGAGCAGTTCTTC.